Below are 8 T cell receptor beta chains sequenced from a single sample in a study of cytomegalovirus exposure and HLA in healthy donors. This PCR relied on a set of 60 Vbeta primers and 13 Jbeta primers. Profiling relied on immunoSEQ multiplex PCR, and the TCRdb table lists in-frame clones only, not all of them. The table includes approximately 170,000 clones, about 84% detected once. Sequenced sample: PBMCs. Source of these receptors: a man in his fifties in good health and CMV-seropositive.

This clone has only a few counts. This sequence joins TRBV5-5 and TRBJ1-2; D uncertain. Germline CDR1 reads SGHKS; CDR2 reads YYEKEE (reference sequence). The CDR3 sequence is 12 residues long. Trimming pared 5 bases from V and 7 bases from J, leaving 12 bases between. As DNA, the CDR3 is TGTGCCAGCAGTGTAACACGCGGTGGCTACACCTTC. The encoded protein is CASSVTRGGYTF. Full variable domain (rest looked up from reference TRBV5-5 and TRBJ1-2): DAGVTQSPTHLIKTRGQQVTLRCSPISGHKSVSWYQQVLGQGPQFIFQYYEKEERGRGNFPDRFSARQFPNYSSELNVNALLLGDSALYLCASSVTRGGYTFGSGTRLTVV.

This clone was counted a single time. This chain uses TRBV6-6 with TRBJ2-7; TRBD1 aligns across 8 bases. The CDR3 loop spans 16 amino acids. V gave up 2 bases and J gave up 1 base; unmatched junction bases: 7. The V gene's germline CDR1 is MNHNY and CDR2 SVGAGI (reference sequence). The CDR3 region is CASSYPPGQGSYEQYF. CDR3 coding DNA: TGTGCCAGCAGTTACCCTCCAGGACAGGGATCCTACGAGCAGTACTTC.

CDR3 in amino acids: CASSPVGRNYGYTF. CDR3 DNA sequence: TGTGCCAGCTCACCAGTAGGCAGGAACTATGGCTACACCTTC. V is TRBV18 and J is TRBJ1-2; no reliable D call. There are 14 residues in the CDR3. Between the trimmed V and J ends, which lost 2 bases and 2 bases, there was a span of 9 bases. The germline CDR1 and CDR2 sequences are KGHSH and LQKENI.

This clone was seen once. The chain uses TRBV29-1 and TRBJ2-3; D ambiguous. The germline V gene encodes CDR1 SQVTM and CDR2 ANQGSEA. CDR3 length equals 12 residues. Trimming removed 0 bases from V and 5 bases from J, with 6 bases in between. The CDR3 DNA reads as TGCAGCGTTGAAGAAATCGGAGATACGCAGTATTTT. Translated: CSVEEIGDTQYF.

The chain links TRBV29-1 to TRBJ1-2; 8 nucleotides match TRBD1. Germline CDR1 SQVTM, CDR2 ANQGSEA. Trimming at V came to 2 bases and at J to 13 bases, leaving 3 bases not matched to a gene. This CDR3 contains 10 residues. CDR3 nucleotide sequence: TGCAGCGTTGAACGACAGGGGTTCACCTTC. This translates into CSVERQGFTF.

This chain links TRBV2 with TRBJ1-1, with D possibly matching TRBD1 (6 bases). This CDR3 region has 14 residues. The ends were cut back, 6 bases at V and 1 base at J, with 12 bases in the middle. Germline V gene sequence: CDR1 SNHLY, CDR2 FYNNEI. CDR3 protein: CASRAPQGNTEAFF. The CDR3 nucleotides read TGTGCCAGCAGGGCCCCACAGGGGAACACTGAAGCTTTCTTT.

This chain joins TRBV6-5 and TRBJ2-4, with 11 positions matching TRBD1. With V trimmed by 5 bases and J by 9 bases, 6 bases remained unmatched. The germline V gene encodes CDR1 MNHEY and CDR2 SVGAGI. CDR3 length: 14 amino acids. The chain's CDR3 is CASSIRDRGFIQYF. CDR3 DNA sequence: TGTGCCAGCAGTATTCGGGACAGGGGGTTCATTCAGTACTTC.

This chain connects TRBV5-4 to TRBJ2-3; perhaps TRBD2 as D (6 bases). CDR3 size: 16 residues. Germline V gene sequence: CDR1 SGHNT, CDR2 YYREEE (reference sequence). Trimming removed 2 bases from V and 0 bases from J, with 13 bases in between. As DNA, the CDR3 is TGTGCCAGCAGCTTCCGGCGGGAAGCTAGCACAGATACGCAGTATTTT. It yields the protein CASSFRREASTDTQYF.